This TCR beta chain was profiled in a study of shared clonotypes between healthy human individuals. Partitioning of CD4+ cells yielded a CD45RA+ naive subset and a CD45RA-negative memory subset. Data came from immunoSEQ multiplex PCR; TCRdb stores just in-frame clones and leaves some out. The table has about 2.4 million clones, roughly 93% seen once. Deletions cut 6 bases from V and 0 bases from J, with 14 bases between. Germline loops: CDR1 MNHEY, CDR2 SMNVEV (reference sequence). There are 15 residues in the CDR3. This receptor was identified in a man younger than 35 in good health. Some clones in this sample may be carry-over from other donors' samples. The genes are TRBV27 and TRBJ1-1; a possible D gene is TRBD1 (5 bases). Sequencing input: naive CD4+ T cells from PBMCs. Regarding subset: CD45RA+ positively selected. As DNA, the CDR3 is TGTGCCAGCAGGCGACAGAAGATAATGAACACTGAAGCTTTCTTT. Encoded protein: CASRRQKIMNTEAFF.